These T cell receptor beta chains were read from a single sample in a study of T cell responses to AZD1222 COVID-19 vaccine. Some clones are missing from TCRdb's copy, which holds only in-frame ones; the method was immunoSEQ multiplex PCR. Altogether roughly 100,000 clones are present, 82% being singletons, with the ten largest covering 5%. The material was peripheral blood, obtained on day 0 of AZD1222 vaccination. The source is an adult in good health. Each CDR3 is given with its conserved first and last residue. The D gene is left open where the match is weak. Clone size, where shown, is once, few, many, or a class for clones that have expanded.

v_call	d_call	j_call	clone_size	cdr3_nt	cdr3_aa
TRBV4-3	NA	TRBJ1-3	once	TGCGCCAGCAGCCAGGTCGACAGCACCTCTGGAAACACCATATATTTT	CASSQVDSTSGNTIYF
TRBV6-5	NA	TRBJ1-2	NA	TGTGCCAGCAGCCAACACACAGGGATTAACTATGGCTACACCTTC	CASSQHTGINYGYTF
TRBV7-8	NA	TRBJ2-2	once	TGTGCCAGCAGGTCCTTCGAGGCCGGGGAGCTGTTTTTT	CASRSFEAGELFF
TRBV7-8	NA	TRBJ1-6	NA	TGTGCCAGCAGACCGCAGGGCAGCGCCTATAATTCACCCCTCCACTTT	CASRPQGSAYNSPLHF
TRBV3-1/TRBV3-2	NA	TRBJ2-3	NA	TGTGCCAGCAGCCAACGTAAGGACACTAGCACAGATACGCAGTATTTT	CASSQRKDTSTDTQYF
TRBV5-1	TRBD2	TRBJ2-1	once	TGCGCCAGCAGTGTAGGTGCCGCGGGGGATGAGCAGTTCTTC	CASSVGAAGDEQFF
TRBV6-2/TRBV6-3	NA	TRBJ2-2	few	TGTGCCAGCAGCCGACCAGGGTCCGGGGAGCTGTTTTTT	CASSRPGSGELFF
TRBV5-1	TRBD1	TRBJ1-4	NA	TGCGCCAGCAGCATTTTCGGACAGGGTAGTGAGGAAAAACTGTTTTTT	CASSIFGQGSEEKLFF
TRBV27	NA	TRBJ1-1	NA	TGTGCCAGCAGTCCCCCGACCCGGAGCCGGGGGATGAACACTGAAGCTTTCTTT	CASSPPTRSRGMNTEAFF
TRBV7-2	NA	TRBJ2-7	NA	TGTGCCAGCAGCTTAGCGGCCGGACAACCCGGTCAGTACTTC	CASSLAAGQPGQYF
TRBV21-1	NA	TRBJ2-1	NA	TGTGCCAGCAGCGCCCTAGCGGGGGGCTACAATGAGCAGTTCTTC	CASSALAGGYNEQFF
TRBV6-5	NA	TRBJ1-5	NA	TGTGCCAGCAGGCCATCCGGGACCCGCAATCAGCCCCAGCATTTT	CASRPSGTRNQPQHF
TRBV13	NA	TRBJ1-3	NA	TGTGCCAGCAGAAACAGTGGGGCTGGAAACACCATATATTTT	CASRNSGAGNTIYF
TRBV7-2	NA	TRBJ1-1	once	TGTGCCAGCAGCTTAGCGTCCAGCATGAACACTGAAGCTTTCTTT	CASSLASSMNTEAFF
TRBV5-5	TRBD1	TRBJ2-7	NA	TGTGCCAGCAGCTCCTTCGGACAGGGTAACTACGAGCAGTACTTC	CASSSFGQGNYEQYF
TRBV7-2	TRBD1	TRBJ1-1	NA	TGTGCCAGCAGCAGAGACAGGGCGAACACTGAAGCTTTCTTT	CASSRDRANTEAFF
TRBV18	TRBD1	TRBJ1-2	NA	TGTGCCAGCTCACCCCGGACAGGGGGCCACTATGGCTACACCTTC	CASSPRTGGHYGYTF
TRBV30	NA	TRBJ2-3	NA	TGTGCCTGGAGTGTACCGGGGGTTGAAGAAGATACGCAGTATTTT	CAWSVPGVEEDTQYF
TRBV29-1	NA	TRBJ1-1	NA	TGCAGCGTTCAGGTGGCGGGGGCGGACACTGAAGCTTTCTTT	CSVQVAGADTEAFF
TRBV6-5	NA	TRBJ1-5	NA	TGTGCCAGCAGTACAGGGCTTCAGCCCCAGCATTTT	CASSTGLQPQHF
TRBV5-1	TRBD1	TRBJ1-1	NA	TGCGCCAGCAGCTTGTTGGGACAGGGTGAAGCTTTCTTT	CASSLLGQGEAFF
TRBV5-6	NA	TRBJ1-4	NA	TGTGCCAGCAGCTTTAAGTCGGGTGGGGTCTATGAAAAACTGTTTTTT	CASSFKSGGVYEKLFF
TRBV6-2/TRBV6-3	TRBD2	TRBJ2-3	medium-sized	TGTGCCAGCAGCTTGACTAGCGGGGGCGCAGATACGCAGTATTTT	CASSLTSGGADTQYF
TRBV3-1/TRBV3-2	NA	TRBJ1-5	NA	TGTGCCAGCAGCCGTGCGACAGGAAGTAAGCAACAGCCCCAGCATTTT	CASSRATGSKQQPQHF
TRBV6-1	NA	TRBJ2-1	few	TGTGCCAGCAGTGATGGAATGTCTTACAATGAGCAGTTCTTC	CASSDGMSYNEQFF
TRBV19	NA	TRBJ1-5	NA	TGTGCCAGTAGTATTTCCCCCGGGGGGTGGAATCAGCCCCAGCATTTT	CASSISPGGWNQPQHF
TRBV12-3/TRBV12-4	NA	TRBJ1-2	few	TGTGCCTCGCAATTATCCAACTATGGCTACACCTTC	CASQLSNYGYTF
TRBV7-2	TRBD1	TRBJ1-3	NA	TGTGCCAGCAGCTTCCATTACAGGGGGAACTCTGGAAACACCATATATTTT	CASSFHYRGNSGNTIYF
TRBV6-1	NA	TRBJ1-2	NA	TGTGCCAGCAGTGAGTACGGAACCACTAACTATGGCTACACCTTC	CASSEYGTTNYGYTF
TRBV18	TRBD1	TRBJ1-4	NA	TGTGCCAGCTCACCACCGTTTGGACAGGGGTATGAAAAACTGTTTTTT	CASSPPFGQGYEKLFF
TRBV5-6	TRBD1	TRBJ2-2	few	TGTGCCAGCAGCGGCCGGGACAGGGGTACCGGGGAGCTGTTTTTT	CASSGRDRGTGELFF
TRBV19	TRBD1	TRBJ2-3	NA	TGTGCCAGTAGTACCCCAGGGACAGGTTACCGCACAGATACGCAGTATTTT	CASSTPGTGYRTDTQYF
TRBV11-2	NA	TRBJ1-3	NA	TGTGCCAGCAGCTTTCAGGGTTACTCTGGAAACACCATATATTTT	CASSFQGYSGNTIYF
TRBV30	TRBD2	TRBJ2-3	NA	TGTGCCTGGTCAGACGGGGGGGATACGCAGTATTTT	CAWSDGGDTQYF
TRBV10-2	NA	TRBJ1-2	NA	TGCGCCAGCAGTGAGTCGGGAAACTATGGCTACACCTTC	CASSESGNYGYTF
TRBV6-4	TRBD2	TRBJ2-1	NA	TGTGCCAGCAGTGAAAGCCTAGCGGGGGGCTGGGATGAGCAGTTCTTC	CASSESLAGGWDEQFF
TRBV5-1	NA	TRBJ2-3	NA	TGCGCCAGCAGCGTGGGGGGGGCCTCAGATACGCAGTATTTT	CASSVGGASDTQYF
TRBV19	NA	TRBJ1-1	NA	TGTGCCAGTAGTCCCAGAGGCTTTTCAGGGAACACTGAAGCTTTCTTT	CASSPRGFSGNTEAFF
TRBV5-4	TRBD1	TRBJ2-1	NA	TGTGCCAGCAGCTTGAACGATCACGGACAGGGGCAGTTCTTC	CASSLNDHGQGQFF
TRBV7-8	NA	TRBJ1-5	NA	TGTGCCAGCAACCCACGACGGAATAGCAATCAGCCCCAGCATTTT	CASNPRRNSNQPQHF
TRBV5-1	TRBD1	TRBJ1-4	NA	TGCGCCAGCAGCGTTACAGGGGGCGACGAAAAACTGTTTTTT	CASSVTGGDEKLFF
TRBV11-2	NA	TRBJ1-1	NA	TGTGCCAGCAGCTGGGGAATGAACACTGAAGCTTTCTTT	CASSWGMNTEAFF
TRBV30	TRBD2	TRBJ2-7	NA	TGTGCCTGGAGTGTAAGGTCAGCGGGGGGCGGTTACGAGCAGTACTTC	CAWSVRSAGGGYEQYF
TRBV5-1	NA	TRBJ2-5	NA	TGCGCCAGCAGCTTGGTAGGGAACCAAGAGACCCAGTACTTC	CASSLVGNQETQYF
TRBV2	NA	TRBJ1-3	once	TGTGCCAGCAGTAAGGACAGAAGAGGTGGAAACACCATATATTTT	CASSKDRRGGNTIYF
TRBV29-1	TRBD1	TRBJ1-2	once	TGCAGCGCCTTAGGAGACAGGGGTAAAGGCTACACCTTC	CSALGDRGKGYTF
TRBV19	NA	TRBJ1-2	NA	TGTGCCAGTAGTATTACGGATAACTATGGCTACACCTTC	CASSITDNYGYTF
TRBV27	NA	TRBJ2-2	NA	TGTGCCAGCAGTCCCTGGACCCGAAGGGCCACCGGGGAGCTGTTTTTT	CASSPWTRRATGELFF
TRBV3-1/TRBV3-2	NA	TRBJ1-2	NA	TGTGCCAGCAGCCAAGAACGGGGGAGGATTAACTATGGCTACACCTTC	CASSQERGRINYGYTF
TRBV7-9	TRBD2	TRBJ2-1	NA	TGTGCCAGCAGCTCCGGGCAGCGGGGGGCCTACAATGAGCAGTTCTTC	CASSSGQRGAYNEQFF
TRBV7-2	TRBD1	TRBJ2-2	NA	TGTGCCAGCAGCTACGGACAGGGGGCAACCGGGGAGCTGTTTTTT	CASSYGQGATGELFF
TRBV28	NA	TRBJ1-1	NA	TGTGCCAGCAGTTCCTTTGGGGGATGGGGGACATCGAACACTGAAGCTTTCTTT	CASSSFGGWGTSNTEAFF
TRBV5-4	TRBD1	TRBJ1-6	NA	TGTGCCAGCAGCACCGACAGGGGATCCCTCCACTTT	CASSTDRGSLHF
TRBV27	TRBD1	TRBJ2-7	few	TGTGCCAGCAGTTTATCCGGGACAGGGGGTTTCGAGCAGTACTTC	CASSLSGTGGFEQYF
TRBV6-1	NA	TRBJ1-4	NA	TGTGCCAGCAGTGAAATAGTATCAACTAATGAAAAACTGTTTTTT	CASSEIVSTNEKLFF
TRBV7-9	NA	TRBJ1-2	NA	TGTGCCAGCAGCATGACCGGGGATGGCTACACCTTC	CASSMTGDGYTF
TRBV30	NA	TRBJ2-7	NA	TGTGCCTGGAGGGAAGAACGGTTAACGGGGAGCTCCTACGAGCAGTACTTC	CAWREERLTGSSYEQYF
TRBV3-1/TRBV3-2	NA	TRBJ1-2	NA	TGTGCCAGCAGCCAAGACCACAACTATGGCTACACCTTC	CASSQDHNYGYTF
TRBV6-5	NA	TRBJ2-2	NA	TGTGCCAGCAGTTACTCCAGGTCCGGGGAGCTGTTTTTT	CASSYSRSGELFF
TRBV6-1	NA	TRBJ1-6	NA	TGTGCCAGCAGTGAAGCGGTGGCCAGGGAAAGCTCCTATAATTCACCCCTCCACTTT	CASSEAVARESSYNSPLHF